This T cell receptor (beta chain) was obtained from a study of blood T cell repertoires in COVID-19. The V segment lost 2 bases and the J segment 2 bases; nucleotides outside the gene matches: 5. The CDR3 spans 16 residues. Germline lookup yields CDR1 MNHEY and CDR2 SMNVEV (reference sequence). Sequencing was performed with immunoSEQ multiplex PCR; in TCRdb, only in-frame clones are kept and a portion is missing. The sample contains a few hundred thousand clones, around 87% of which appear only once. This chain connects TRBV27 to TRBJ2-1, with 8 bases fitting TRBD2. This TCR was recovered from a man aged 35 to 55 in a cohort exposed to, infected with or recovered from COVID-19 (not recorded which). Source material: PBMCs or T cells enriched from blood (not recorded which). The CDR3 nucleotides read TGTGCCAGCAGTTTACTAGCGGGCTCTCCCTACAATGAGCAGTTCTTC. It is translated as CASSLLAGSPYNEQFF.